This T cell receptor beta chain emerged from a study of molecular identifiers for immune sequencing clone quantification. Study at large: Naive CD8 RNA (about 19,000 or 110,000 cells) was divided into five aliquots, with four sequenced. Study-wide findings and caveats: Naive cells had under 1% of molecules in clones above 20 RNA copies, effectors over 98%.

This clonotype was detected a few times. Its antigen remains unknown. This CDR3 comprises 14 residues. V was shortened by 0 bases and J by 6 bases, with 12 bases between the two germline ends. Germline CDR1 and CDR2: SGHRS and YFSETQ. TCRdb used MiXCR to reprocess the PCR reads, holding one entry per CDR3 protein. The table records about 500,000 distinct CDR3 sequences, roughly 25% of them present only once. Sorted naive CD8 T cells, about 17,000 to 1,000,000, were sequenced from 10%, 30% or 50% RNA. Naive CD8 T cell sorting was performed on the CD8+CD4-CCR7+CD45RA+ phenotype. The chain carries TRBV5-1 and TRBJ1-1, with D perhaps TRBD1 (5 bases). Sequencing input: naive CD8+ T cells from blood, with Jurkat cell RNA spiked in. Documented subset: FACS-sorted CD8+CD4-CCR7+CD45RA+ naive T cells. The source of this sequence is a human donor in good health. Some libraries in this study had Jurkat cell RNA spiked in. The CDR3 is CASSLGQGVPEAFF. Here the CDR3 DNA reads TGCGCCAGCAGCTTGGGGCAGGGTGTACCTGAAGCTTTCTTT.